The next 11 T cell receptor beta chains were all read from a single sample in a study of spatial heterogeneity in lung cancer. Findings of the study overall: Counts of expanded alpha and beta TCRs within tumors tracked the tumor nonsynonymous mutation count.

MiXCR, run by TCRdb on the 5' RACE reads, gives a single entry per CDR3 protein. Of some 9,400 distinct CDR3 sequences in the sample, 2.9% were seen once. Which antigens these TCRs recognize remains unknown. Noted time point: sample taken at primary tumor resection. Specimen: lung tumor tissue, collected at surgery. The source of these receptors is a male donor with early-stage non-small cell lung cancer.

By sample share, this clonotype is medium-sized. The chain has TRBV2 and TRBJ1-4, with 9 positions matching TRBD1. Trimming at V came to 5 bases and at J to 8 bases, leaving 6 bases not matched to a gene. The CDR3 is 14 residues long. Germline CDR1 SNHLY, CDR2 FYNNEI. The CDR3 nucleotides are TGTGCCAGCAGTTTGGACAGGGGAGGAGAAAAACTGTTTTTT. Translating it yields CASSLDRGGEKLFF.

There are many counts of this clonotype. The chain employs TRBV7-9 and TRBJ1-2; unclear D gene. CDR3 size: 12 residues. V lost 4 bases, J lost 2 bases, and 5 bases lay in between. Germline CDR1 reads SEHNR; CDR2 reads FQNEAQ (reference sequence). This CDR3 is CASSSGNYGYTF. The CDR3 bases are TGTGCCAGCAGCTCCGGGAACTATGGCTACACCTTC.

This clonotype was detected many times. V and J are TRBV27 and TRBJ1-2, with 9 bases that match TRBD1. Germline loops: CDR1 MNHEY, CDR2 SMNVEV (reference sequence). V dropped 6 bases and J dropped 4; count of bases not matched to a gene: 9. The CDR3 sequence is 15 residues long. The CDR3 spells CASRPRQGVGYGYTF. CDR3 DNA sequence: TGTGCCAGCAGACCCCGACAGGGGGTAGGCTATGGCTACACCTTC.

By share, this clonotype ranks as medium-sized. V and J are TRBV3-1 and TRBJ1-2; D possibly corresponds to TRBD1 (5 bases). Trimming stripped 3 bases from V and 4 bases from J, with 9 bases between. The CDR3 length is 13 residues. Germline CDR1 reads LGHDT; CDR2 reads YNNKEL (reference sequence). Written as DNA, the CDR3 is TGTGCCAGCAGCCACCCCGACAGCTATGGCTACACCTTC. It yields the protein CASSHPDSYGYTF. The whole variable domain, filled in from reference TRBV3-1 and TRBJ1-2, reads DTAVSQTPKYLVTQMGNDKSIKCEQNLGHDTMYWYKQDSKKFLKIMFSYNNKELIINETVPNRFSPKSPDKAHLNLHINSLELGDSAVYFCASSHPDSYGYTFGSGTRLTVV.

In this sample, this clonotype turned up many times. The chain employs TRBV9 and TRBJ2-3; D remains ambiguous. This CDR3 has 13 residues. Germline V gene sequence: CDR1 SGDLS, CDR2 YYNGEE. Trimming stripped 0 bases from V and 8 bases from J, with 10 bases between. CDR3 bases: TGTGCCAGCAGCGTAGTGGGGTCAGGTACGCAGTATTTT. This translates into CASSVVGSGTQYF.

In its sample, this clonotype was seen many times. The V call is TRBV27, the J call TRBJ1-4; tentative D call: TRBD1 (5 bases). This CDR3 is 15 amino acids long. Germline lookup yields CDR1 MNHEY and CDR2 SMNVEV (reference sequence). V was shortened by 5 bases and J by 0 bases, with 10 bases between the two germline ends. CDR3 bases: TGTGCCAGCAGTCCCCAGGGAGCAACTAATGAAAAACTGTTTTTT. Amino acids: CASSPQGATNEKLFF.

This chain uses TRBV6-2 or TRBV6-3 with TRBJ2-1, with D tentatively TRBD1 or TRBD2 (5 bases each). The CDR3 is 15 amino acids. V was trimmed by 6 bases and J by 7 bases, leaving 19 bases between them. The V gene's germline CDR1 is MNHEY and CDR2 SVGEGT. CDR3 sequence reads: CASSKTGTKRNEQFF. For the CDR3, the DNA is TGTGCCAGCAGCAAAACCGGGACCAAAAGGAATGAGCAGTTCTTC.

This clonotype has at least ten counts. The CDR3 sequence is CASNREGYEQYF. CDR3 bases: TGTGCCAGTAACAGGGAGGGCTACGAGCAGTACTTC. The rearrangement links TRBV2 to TRBJ2-7, with D maybe TRBD2 (7 bases). V was cut by 9 bases and J by 3 bases, with 12 bases left in between. Germline assignment: CDR1 SNHLY and CDR2 FYNNEI. This CDR3 is 12 amino acids long.

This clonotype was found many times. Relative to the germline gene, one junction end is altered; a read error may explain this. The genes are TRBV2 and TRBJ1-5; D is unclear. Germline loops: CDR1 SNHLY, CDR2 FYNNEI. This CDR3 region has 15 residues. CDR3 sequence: CASSELGVSSQPQHF. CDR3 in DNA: TGTGCCAGCAGTGAATTGGGAGTTAGCAGTCAGCCCCAGCATTTT.

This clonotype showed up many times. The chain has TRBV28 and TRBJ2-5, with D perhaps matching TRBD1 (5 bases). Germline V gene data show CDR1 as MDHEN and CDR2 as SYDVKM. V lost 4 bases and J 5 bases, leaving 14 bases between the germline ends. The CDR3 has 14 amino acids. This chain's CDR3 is CASSSFQGSETQYF. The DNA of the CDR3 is TGTGCCAGCAGTTCCTTCCAGGGATCCGAGACCCAGTACTTC.

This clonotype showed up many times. CDR3 bases: TGTGCCAGCAGTCCAAGCGAGACAGGGAGACAGCCCCAGCATTTT. Its translation is CASSPSETGRQPQHF. This chain uses TRBV6-7 with TRBJ1-5, with 7 positions matching TRBD1. TRBV6-7 is marked as an open reading frame, function uncertain. This CDR3 is 15 amino acids long. J was trimmed by 7 bases and V by 5 bases; bases with no gene match: 11.